This TCR beta chain comes out of a study of blood T cell repertoires in COVID-19 (dated by TCRdb to the early 2020s). In terms of the full investigation: The collaborator samples originated in the United States, Italy and Spain and spanned the acute and convalescent phases of COVID-19. Sample metadata almost always included a de-identified subject ID, COVID-19 status, age in years and sex. Where available, HLA class I and class II types were obtained from metadata supplied by the sample provider rather than from assay-based typing. The material from the prospective study consisted of cDNA or gDNA derived from T cells, B-cell-depleted T cells, or PBMCs. Deeply sampled blood TCRbeta repertoires from subjects exposed to, actively infected with, or recovered from COVID-19 were included in the dataset. The repertoires were released in a freely available public database meant as a resource for research on the immune response to SARS-CoV-2. The samples were drawn from the first 160 participants of the ongoing ImmuneRACE study and from roughly 1,300 subjects provided by 6 global collaborators. Findings and caveats that apply to the study as a whole: The quantity of clinical and demographic metadata differed by source and by participant and was supplied without curation.

Of note for this clone: Its antigen target is currently unknown. Base quality data are lacking; no much larger clone is found one base away.

Whole blood was collected in K2EDTA tubes by collaborating institutions according to the institutions' own protocols. For TCRbeta analysis, collaborator samples were shipped as frozen whole blood, as isolated PBMCs, or as DNA extracted from either sample type. The immunoSEQ Assay, a bias-controlled multiplex PCR, was used to amplify TCRbeta CDR3 regions from genomic DNA. Per the source publication's procedure: Within the assay, amplification of reference gene primers was used to estimate how many nucleated cells each sample contained. To quantify the absolute abundance of each unique TCRbeta CDR3 rearrangement, sequence reads were collapsed and filtered. Productive Simpson clonality was computed per sample as the square root of Simpson's diversity index over productive rearrangements. Imported from immuneACCESS, the table was reduced by TCRdb to in-frame sequences with V and J called. These copies leave out some clones; in studies compared against another copy, an unresolved V gene accounts for under half, and the cause of the remainder is not known. Clone size and the V and J calls come from that table; the DNA yielded D and trimming. This sample has about 230,000 clones in its table, and more than 65% of those were observed once. The ten top clones hold about 4.5% of the sample.

V lost 8 bases and J lost 6 bases; the stretch between them is 7 bases long. The CDR3 contains 11 residues, cysteine and phenylalanine counted. Here the CDR3 DNA is all that survives: 33 bases in frame from base 1. The TCR sequence derives from a man between 45 and 60 years old with active or convalescent COVID-19. This sequence uses TRBV12-3 or TRBV12-4 and TRBJ2-2, with no confident D gene call. Sample: peripheral blood. The CDR3 sequence is CASSSAGELFF. The sequenced DNA is TGTGCCAGCTCGTCCGCCGGGGAGCTGTTTTTT.